Only a few counts were recorded for the clone carrying this T cell receptor beta chain. Its antigen is unidentified. The germline V gene has CDR1 LNHNV and CDR2 YYDKDF (reference sequence). The CDR3 length is 15 residues. V was pared by 2 bases and J by 3 bases, with 3 bases of the junction left unmatched. One entry per CDR3 protein, called by TCRdb with MiXCR from the reads. The sample holds about 920,000 distinct CDR3 sequences, roughly 30% seen once. The data derive from a study of T cell repertoires in cytomegalovirus infection. Across the study: Selection of CMV epitopes for the study included recently identified HLA-C-restricted and well-studied HLA-B-restricted ones. Signatures in public TCR beta sequences pointed to both CMV infection and matching HLA type.

The sample here was cultured CD8+ T cells from PBMCs, taken from culture after CMV antigen stimulation. The chain combines TRBV15 with TRBJ2-3; 9 bases line up with TRBD2. The clonotype originates from a human donor in good health (CMV status not recorded). Some clones in this sample may be carry-over from other donors' samples. DNA of the CDR3: TGTGCCACCAGCAGAAGGGCGGGGGGGACAGATACGCAGTATTTT. This codes for CATSRRAGGTDTQYF.